Many counts were recorded for the clone carrying this TCR beta chain. This CDR3 is built from 14 residues. CDR1 MGHRA and CDR2 YSYEKL come from the germline V gene. The V and J ends lost 0 bases and 10 bases respectively, with 13 bases between them. Genomic DNA provided the template from which TCR beta VDJ and CDR3 profiles were obtained. TCRdb reanalysed the reads using MiXCR and keeps one entry per CDR3 protein. The data contain about 210,000 distinct CDR3 sequences, over 55% of them singletons. The data belong to a study of CD8+CD57+ T cells in acquired aplastic anemia. Study as a whole: Isolated CD4+ and CD8+ cells, once sorted, yielded DNA averaging 3.2 ug.

This TCR derives from a human donor in good health. The rearrangement joins TRBV4-1 to TRBJ2-1; D perhaps matches TRBD2 (5 bases). The material sequenced was sorted CD4+, CD8+, or CD8+CD57+ T cells (not recorded which) from PBMCs. CDR3 sequence reads: CASSQDDYPREQFF. CDR3 in DNA: TGCGCCAGCAGCCAAGATGACTACCCGAGGGAGCAGTTCTTC.